Below, 22 T cell receptor beta chains from the same sample are listed, as sequenced in a study of response to subunit inactivated influenza vaccine. TCRdb ran MiXCR on the RT-PCR reads and lists one entry per CDR3 protein. In the table there are 650,000 to 850,000 distinct CDR3 sequences, roughly 14% of which are singletons. The source was PBMCs from blood, collected 14 to 15 days before vaccination. These receptors were collected from a man between 45 and 60 years old who received an inactivated influenza vaccine.

This clonotype has a handful of counts. The rearrangement uses TRBV4-3 and TRBJ1-1; no firm D call. Per the germline V gene, CDR1 is LGHNA and CDR2 is YSLEER. The CDR3 extends over 15 amino acids. V was trimmed by 0 bases and J by 8 bases, leaving 16 bases between them. CDR3 in DNA: TGCGCCAGCAGCCAAGATTACACCCTACCAGCCGAAGCTTTCTTT. The encoded protein is CASSQDYTLPAEAFF.

V is TRBV4-2 and J is TRBJ2-1; D is perhaps TRBD1 (5 bases). V lost 2 bases, J lost 4 bases, and 9 bases lay in between. Germline loops: CDR1 LGHNA, CDR2 YNFKEQ. This CDR3 is 14 amino acids long. This chain's CDR3 is CASSQQSGYNEQFF. CDR3 nucleotide sequence: TGTGCCAGCAGCCAACAATCAGGGTACAATGAGCAGTTCTTC.

CDR3 bases: TGTGCCGGAGGGACCCCCTACTACGAGCAGTACTTC. Translated, it gives CAGGTPYYEQYF. The V call is TRBV30, the J call TRBJ2-7; a weak D match, TRBD2 (6 bases). Deletions cut 8 bases from V and 3 bases from J, with 14 bases between. The CDR3 runs to 12 residues. The germline gives CDR1 GTSNPN, CDR2 SVGIG (reference sequence).

The chain carries TRBV12-3 or TRBV12-4 and TRBJ2-5, with D possibly matching TRBD2 (6 bases). The CDR3 totals 17 residues. V was clipped by 2 bases and J by 5 bases, with 21 bases between them. The CDR3 sequence: CASSLSVSREGLETQYF. DNA of the CDR3: TGTGCCAGCAGTTTAAGTGTTTCGCGGGAAGGGCTGGAGACCCAGTACTTC.

This clonotype was counted a few times. The chain recombines TRBV5-1 with TRBJ2-7, with a weak D call TRBD2 (5 bases). V lost 0 bases and J 2 bases, leaving 9 bases between the germline ends. The CDR3 is 14 residues long. Germline CDR1 reads SGHRS; CDR2 reads YFSETQ. Written as DNA, the CDR3 is TGCGCCAGCAGCTTGGTAACGGGAACCTACGAGCAGTACTTC. Residues: CASSLVTGTYEQYF.

There are a few counts of this clonotype. The gene calls are TRBV7-8 and TRBJ1-1, with 7 nucleotides matching TRBD1. The J segment lost 1 base and the V segment lost 7 bases, leaving 9 bases of the junction unmatched. CDR3 size: 15 residues. CDR1 is SGHVS and CDR2 is FQNEAQ in the germline V gene. The CDR3 sequence is CASILDRAQNTEAFF. The CDR3 DNA reads as TGTGCCAGCATCCTAGACAGGGCACAGAACACTGAAGCTTTCTTT.

This clonotype was detected only a few times. The DNA for the CDR3 is TGCAGTGCCCGTGAGGGTGGGCGCCTAAATCAGCCCCAGCATTTT. Amino acid sequence: CSAREGGRLNQPQHF. This sequence joins TRBV20-1 and TRBJ1-5; no definite D call. The CDR3 is made up of 15 amino acids. V lost 6 bases to trimming and J lost 4 bases, with 19 bases between them. CDR1 is DFQATT and CDR2 is SNEGSKA in the germline V gene (reference sequence).

This clonotype has more than one count but fewer than ten. This sequence joins TRBV3-1 and TRBJ2-4, with TRBD2 identical over 12 bases. Germline V gene data show CDR1 as LGHDT and CDR2 as YNNKEL (reference sequence). J was trimmed by 5 bases and V by 4 bases; bases with no gene match: 9. The CDR3 is made up of 17 amino acids. Here the CDR3 reads CASSPEASGGAENIQYF. Written as DNA, the CDR3 is TGTGCCAGCAGCCCCGAGGCTAGCGGGGGGGCCGAAAACATTCAGTACTTC.

In its sample, this clonotype was seen a few times. The chain recombines TRBV18 with TRBJ2-2; TRBD1 is a possible D gene (6 bases). V was clipped by 2 bases and J by 0 bases, with 13 bases between them. The CDR3 totals 17 residues. Per the germline V gene, CDR1 is KGHSH and CDR2 is LQKENI. Here the CDR3 DNA reads TGTGCCAGCTCACCATCTGGGACATATGCGAACACCGGGGAGCTGTTTTTT. Protein product: CASSPSGTYANTGELFF.

The CDR3 DNA reads TGTGCCAGCAGCCAGAGACCAGAGTTAAACTCCTACGAGCAGTACTTC. Amino acid sequence: CASSQRPELNSYEQYF. V and J are TRBV4-2 and TRBJ2-7; D not certain. The germline gives CDR1 LGHNA, CDR2 YNFKEQ. The V end lost 3 bases, the J end lost 0 bases, and 15 bases lay between the germline ends. The CDR3 consists of 16 residues.

The J gene is TRBJ1-6, the V gene TRBV20-1; TRBD1 is a possible D gene (5 bases). The CDR3 contains 13 residues. CDR1 and CDR2 from the germline V gene are DFQATT and SNEGSKA (reference sequence). V lost 6 bases and J lost 4, with 10 bases in between. CDR3 nucleotides: TGCAGTGCAGACGGGACTTATAATTCACCCCTCCACTTT. It yields the protein CSADGTYNSPLHF.

This clonotype has ten or more counts. The chain links TRBV6-2 or TRBV6-3 to TRBJ2-7; TRBD1 matches at 8 bases. V lost 5 bases, J lost 4 bases, and 1 base stayed unmatched. The germline CDR1 and CDR2 sequences are MNHEY and SVGEGT. The CDR3 runs to 12 residues. The CDR3 is CASSRQGYEQYF. The DNA of the CDR3 is TGTGCCAGCAGTAGACAGGGGTACGAGCAGTACTTC.

The genes are TRBV9 and TRBJ2-3; 9 bases map to TRBD2. The junction had 6 bases not matched to a gene; V was cut back by 1 base and J by 3 bases. Looked up from germline, CDR1 is SGDLS and CDR2 is YYNGEE. The CDR3 totals 16 residues. CDR3 nucleotides: TGTGCCAGCAGCGTACACCTTAGCGGGAGTACAGATACGCAGTATTTT. Protein: CASSVHLSGSTDTQYF.

The rearrangement uses TRBV6-2 or TRBV6-3 and TRBJ2-1; D is unresolved. Germline V CDR1 and CDR2: MNHEY, SVGEGT. Trimming removed 6 bases from V and 4 bases from J, with 13 bases in between. There are 14 residues in the CDR3. This chain's CDR3 is CASRRIGEYNEQFF. The CDR3 DNA follows: TGTGCCAGCAGAAGGATTGGGGAATACAATGAGCAGTTCTTC.

This CDR3 is CASSYSAGGGTEAFF. CDR3 nucleotides: TGTGCCAGCAGTTACTCCGCAGGGGGTGGGACTGAAGCTTTCTTT. This rearrangement joins TRBV6-5 to TRBJ1-1; TRBD1 matches 7 bases. V shed 0 bases and J 5 bases; nucleotides not matched to a gene: 6. The CDR3 contains 15 residues. The V gene's germline CDR1 is MNHEY and CDR2 SVGAGI.

This clonotype appeared many times. V is TRBV24-1 and J is TRBJ2-3; 9 bases are a match to TRBD2. Germline trimming cut 4 bases from V and 5 bases from J; bases unmatched to any gene: 6. Germline V CDR1 and CDR2: KGHDR, SFDVKD. CDR3 length: 15 amino acids. This CDR3 reads CATSDIAGDRDTQYF. The CDR3 DNA sequence: TGTGCCACCAGTGACATAGCGGGAGATCGAGATACGCAGTATTTT.

This clonotype occurred many times. This chain connects TRBV20-1 to TRBJ1-2; unclear D gene. Germline CDR1 reads DFQATT; CDR2 reads SNEGSKA (reference sequence). This CDR3 is built from 10 residues. The ends were cut back, 1 base at V and 7 bases at J, with 4 bases in the middle. The CDR3 DNA is TGCAGTGCTAGAGTGACTGGCTACACCTTC. Translating gives CSARVTGYTF.

In its sample, this clonotype was seen a few times. V and J are TRBV5-1 and TRBJ2-7, with a possible D match to TRBD2 (7 bases). V was pared by 1 base and J by 3 bases, with 14 bases between. CDR3 length equals 15 residues. The germline V gene has CDR1 SGHRS and CDR2 YFSETQ. CDR3: CASSLRGGSVYEQYF. The CDR3 DNA reads as TGCGCCAGCAGCTTGCGCGGGGGCTCCGTCTACGAGCAGTACTTC.

The V gene is TRBV7-2, the J gene TRBJ2-1; D is ambiguous. Germline lookup yields CDR1 SGHTA and CDR2 FQGNSA. Trimming took 2 bases from V and 5 from J, leaving 7 bases between them. The CDR3 runs to 13 residues. The CDR3 nucleotides read TGTGCCAGCAGCTTAAAACGGAACAATGAGCAGTTCTTC. This gives the protein CASSLKRNNEQFF.

The chain uses TRBV4-2 and TRBJ2-7; no reliable D call. CDR3 size: 15 residues. V lost 0 bases, J lost 4 bases, and 13 bases lay in between. Germline loops: CDR1 LGHNA, CDR2 YNFKEQ. Here the CDR3 DNA reads TGTGCCAGCAGCCAAGATCAGTTCGAATCGTACGAGCAGTACTTC. Protein: CASSQDQFESYEQYF.

This clonotype was counted at least ten times. The chain joins TRBV12-3 or TRBV12-4 to TRBJ1-6; the match to TRBD1 covers 8 bases. The CDR3 totals 14 residues. The J segment lost 5 bases and the V segment lost 6 bases, leaving 3 bases of the junction unmatched. Here the CDR3 reads CASSRQGNNSPLHF. Written as DNA, the CDR3 is TGTGCCAGCAGCCGACAGGGGAATAATTCACCCCTCCACTTT.

The chain combines TRBV18 with TRBJ2-1; the match to TRBD2 covers 11 bases. CDR3 length: 13 residues. The germline CDR1 and CDR2 sequences are KGHSH and LQKENI. With 5 bases clipped from V and 8 bases from J, the junction kept 2 bases outside the gene matches. CDR3 region: CASSSGLADEQFF. CDR3 DNA: TGTGCCAGCTCATCGGGACTAGCGGATGAGCAGTTCTTC.